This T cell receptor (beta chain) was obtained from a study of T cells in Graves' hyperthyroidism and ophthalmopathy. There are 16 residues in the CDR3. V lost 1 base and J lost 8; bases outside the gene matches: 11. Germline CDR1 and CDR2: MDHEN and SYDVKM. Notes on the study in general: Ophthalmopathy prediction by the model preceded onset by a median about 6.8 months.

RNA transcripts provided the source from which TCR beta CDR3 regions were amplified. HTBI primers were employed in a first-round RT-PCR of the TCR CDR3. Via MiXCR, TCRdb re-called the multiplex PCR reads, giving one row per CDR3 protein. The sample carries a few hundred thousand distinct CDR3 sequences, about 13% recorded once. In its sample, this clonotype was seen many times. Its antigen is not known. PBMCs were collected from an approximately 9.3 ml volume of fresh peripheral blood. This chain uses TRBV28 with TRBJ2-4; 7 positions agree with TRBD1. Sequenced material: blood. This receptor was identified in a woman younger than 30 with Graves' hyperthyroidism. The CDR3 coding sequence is TGTGCCAGCAGTTTATTTTCGCAGGGGGTGGTCTACATTCAGTACTTC. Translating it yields CASSLFSQGVVYIQYF.